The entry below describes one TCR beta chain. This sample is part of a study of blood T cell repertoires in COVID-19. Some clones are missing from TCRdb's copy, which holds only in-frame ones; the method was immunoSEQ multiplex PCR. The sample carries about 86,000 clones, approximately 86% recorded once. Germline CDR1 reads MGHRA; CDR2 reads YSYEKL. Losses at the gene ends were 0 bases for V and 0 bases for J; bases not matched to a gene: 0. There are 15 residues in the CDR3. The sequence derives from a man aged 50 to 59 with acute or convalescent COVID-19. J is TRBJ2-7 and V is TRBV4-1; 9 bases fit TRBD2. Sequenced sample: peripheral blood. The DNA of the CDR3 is TGCGCCAGCAGCCAAGATAGCGGGAGCTCCTACGAGCAGTACTTC. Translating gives CASSQDSGSSYEQYF.